These 30 T cell receptor beta chains came from one sample sequenced in a study of T cell changes during pregnancy in multiple sclerosis. Some clones are missing from TCRdb's copy, which holds only in-frame ones; the method was immunoSEQ multiplex PCR. The sample has about 73,000 clones; approximately 92% are singletons. This specimen consisted of peripheral blood, obtained in the third trimester of pregnancy. These receptors came from a female donor in good health, enrolled as a control in a pregnancy study.

The chain combines TRBV5-5 with TRBJ2-7; 7 bases agree with TRBD2. V shed 3 bases and J 3 bases; nucleotides not matched to a gene: 12. The CDR3 consists of 16 residues. CDR1 and CDR2 (germline): SGHKS, YYEKEE (reference sequence). CDR3 bases: TGTGCCAGCAGCTGGGATCCGGGACGGGAGGTCTACGAGCAGTACTTC. This sequence encodes CASSWDPGREVYEQYF.

The rearrangement uses TRBV5-1 and TRBJ2-2; 7 bases map to TRBD2. V was clipped by 10 bases and J by 6 bases; unmatched bases: 12. Germline V gene data show CDR1 as SGHRS and CDR2 as YFSETQ. The length of the CDR3 is 14 residues. The CDR3 nucleotides read TGCGCCGGATCGGTTTGGGGGGGGGCCGGGGAGCTGTTTTTT. This sequence encodes CAGSVWGGAGELFF.

The chain couples TRBV5-1 to TRBJ1-3; TRBD1 is a possible D gene (5 bases). Trimming stripped 2 bases from V and 2 bases from J, with 8 bases between. The CDR3 runs to 14 residues. From germline, CDR1 is SGHRS and CDR2 YFSETQ. The CDR3 bases are TGCGCCAGCAGCTTAATAGGGGCTGGAAACACCATATATTTT. It yields the protein CASSLIGAGNTIYF.

The chain recombines TRBV11-2 with TRBJ2-1; 10 bases are shared with TRBD2. J lost 3 bases, V lost 2 bases, and 4 bases had no gene match. The germline V gene has CDR1 SGHAT and CDR2 FQNNGV. The CDR3 runs to 16 residues. CDR3 nucleotides: TGTGCCAGCAGCTTACGTAGCGGGAGGCACTACAATGAGCAGTTCTTC. It is translated as CASSLRSGRHYNEQFF. Using reference TRBV11-2 and TRBJ2-1 for the parts outside the CDR3, the full variable domain is EAGVAQSPRYKIIEKRQSVAFWCNPISGHATLYWYQQILGQGPKLLIQFQNNGVVDDSQLPKDRFSAERLKGVDSTLKIQPAKLEDSAVYLCASSLRSGRHYNEQFFGPGTRLTVL.

The chain combines TRBV11-2 with TRBJ1-2; D is ambiguous. Trimming removed 0 bases at V and 7 bases at J, with 6 bases between. CDR1 and CDR2 (germline): SGHAT, FQNNGV. The CDR3 consists of 12 residues. CDR3 sequence: CASSLDGVGYTF. In nucleotides, the CDR3 is TGTGCCAGCAGCTTAGACGGGGTTGGCTACACCTTC.

This sequence joins TRBV19 and TRBJ2-3, with TRBD1 identical over 10 bases. This CDR3 is built from 15 residues. Germline values: CDR1 LNHDA, CDR2 SQIVND (reference sequence). V shed 5 bases, J shed 6 bases, and the junction held 8 bases outside the gene matches. The CDR3 region has the DNA TGTGCCAGTAGTTCCGTCGGGACAGGGGCGGATACGCAGTATTTT. It codes for CASSSVGTGADTQYF.

The V and J genes are TRBV5-1 and TRBJ2-2; 8 positions agree with TRBD2. Germline CDR1 SGHRS, CDR2 YFSETQ. CDR3 length equals 14 residues. J lost 3 bases, V lost 4 bases, and 2 bases had no gene match. This CDR3 reads CASSPGLDTGELFF. CDR3 sequence (DNA): TGCGCCAGCAGCCCGGGACTAGACACCGGGGAGCTGTTTTTT.

The chain uses TRBV15 and TRBJ1-5; 7 bases match TRBD1. The CDR3 contains 13 residues. V lost 9 bases and J lost 5; bases outside the gene matches: 7. Per the germline V gene, CDR1 is LNHNV and CDR2 is YYDKDF (reference sequence). In DNA form, the CDR3 reads TGTGCCACGAGACAGGGCACCCATCAGCCCCAGCATTTT. Translation: CATRQGTHQPQHF.

The chain employs TRBV11-2 and TRBJ2-1; unclear D gene. The CDR3 loop spans 15 amino acids. V dropped 2 bases and J dropped 0 bases, with 8 bases sitting between them. Germline loops: CDR1 SGHAT, CDR2 FQNNGV. The CDR3, as DNA: TGTGCCAGCAGCTTACTCGGCGGCTCCTACAATGAGCAGTTCTTC. It yields the protein CASSLLGGSYNEQFF. Full variable domain (rest looked up from reference TRBV11-2 and TRBJ2-1): EAGVAQSPRYKIIEKRQSVAFWCNPISGHATLYWYQQILGQGPKLLIQFQNNGVVDDSQLPKDRFSAERLKGVDSTLKIQPAKLEDSAVYLCASSLLGGSYNEQFFGPGTRLTVL.

The chain carries TRBV5-1 and TRBJ2-2, with TRBD2 as a possible D gene (6 bases). The germline V gene encodes CDR1 SGHRS and CDR2 YFSETQ. This CDR3 contains 12 residues. Trimming took off 5 bases at V and 6 bases at J, with 8 bases between the two ends. CDR3 residues: CASREGSGELFF. Here the CDR3 DNA reads TGCGCCAGCAGGGAGGGGTCCGGGGAGCTGTTTTTT. The complete variable domain, with remaining parts taken from reference TRBV5-1 and TRBJ2-2, reads KAGVTQTPRYLIKTRGQQVTLSCSPISGHRSVSWYQQTPGQGLQFLFEYFSETQRNKGNFPGRFSGRQFSNSRSEMNVSTLELGDSALYLCASREGSGELFFGEGSRLTVL.

For the CDR3, the DNA is TGCAGCGTTGGACACCCCGGTGTTGAGCAGTACTTC. The encoded protein is CSVGHPGVEQYF. The gene calls are TRBV29-1 and TRBJ2-7; D remains unclear. The CDR3 consists of 12 residues. The germline V gene has CDR1 SQVTM and CDR2 ANQGSEA. Trimming took 4 bases from V and 7 from J, leaving 14 bases between them.

This chain uses TRBV4-3 with TRBJ2-3; the D is unclear. The germline V and J ends were trimmed by 0 bases and 4 bases, with 11 bases remaining between them. Germline values: CDR1 LGHNA, CDR2 YSLEER. This CDR3 is built from 15 residues. DNA of the CDR3: TGCGCCAGCAGCCAAGAGGCTTTGTATTCAGATACGCAGTATTTT. It translates to CASSQEALYSDTQYF.

The chain employs TRBV18 and TRBJ2-3, with 8 bases aligning to TRBD1. Trimming took 3 bases from V and 2 from J; bases not matched to a gene: 7. Germline values: CDR1 KGHSH, CDR2 LQKENI. The CDR3 is 16 residues long. The CDR3 is CASSPRQGTNTDTQYF. DNA of the CDR3: TGTGCCAGCTCACCCCGACAGGGGACGAACACAGATACGCAGTATTTT.

Here the CDR3 reads CASSQESRRTYEQYF. For the CDR3, the DNA is TGCGCCAGCAGCCAAGAGTCTAGACGCACCTACGAGCAGTACTTC. The chain is built from TRBV4-1 and TRBJ2-7; D is ambiguous. The ends were cut back, 0 bases at V and 2 bases at J, with 11 bases in the middle. Germline CDR1 is MGHRA and CDR2 is YSYEKL. This CDR3 region has 15 residues.

The V call is TRBV10-3, the J call TRBJ2-3; TRBD1 agrees at 8 bases. Germline lookup yields CDR1 ENHRY and CDR2 SYGVKD. J gave up 3 bases and V 2 bases, and 4 bases lay outside the gene matches. The CDR3 is 15 amino acids. Here the CDR3 reads CAISEGQGTTDTQYF. The CDR3 coding sequence is TGTGCCATCAGTGAGGGACAGGGTACGACAGATACGCAGTATTTT.

A word on this clone: At one end, the junction sequence differs from germline, possibly due to a read error. The chain combines TRBV11-3 with TRBJ1-2; D is undetermined. This CDR3 has 11 residues. Germline CDR1 and CDR2: SGHNT and YENEEA. The CDR3 protein is CASSLDYRYTF. The CDR3 DNA is TGTGCCAGCAGCTTAGACTATCGCTACACCTTC.

The J gene is TRBJ1-5, the V gene TRBV5-5; maybe TRBD1 (5 bases). This CDR3 region has 14 residues. Trimming left V 3 bases short and J 9 bases short, with 16 bases between. Germline assignment: CDR1 SGHKS and CDR2 YYEKEE (reference sequence). In nucleotides, the CDR3 is TGTGCCAGCAGCTCTCAGGGTTCGGTTGGGCCCCAGCATTTT. Translation: CASSSQGSVGPQHF. The variable domain in full, with the rest retrieved from reference TRBV5-5 and TRBJ1-5, is DAGVTQSPTHLIKTRGQQVTLRCSPISGHKSVSWYQQVLGQGPQFIFQYYEKEERGRGNFPDRFSARQFPNYSSELNVNALLLGDSALYLCASSSQGSVGPQHFGDGTRLSIL.

The genes are TRBV19 and TRBJ1-5; TRBD1 matches at 9 bases. CDR1 and CDR2 (germline): LNHDA, SQIVND (reference sequence). Unmatched junction bases numbered 6, after V lost 9 bases and J lost 0 bases. The CDR3 has 15 residues. The CDR3 sequence is CASRDREYSNQPQHF. The CDR3 nucleotides are TGTGCCAGCCGGGACAGGGAATATAGCAATCAGCCCCAGCATTTT.

The genes are TRBV2 and TRBJ1-2; no definite D call. The germline V gene encodes CDR1 SNHLY and CDR2 FYNNEI. V was pared by 6 bases and J by 4 bases, with 15 bases between. This CDR3 contains 14 residues. CDR3 sequence (DNA): TGTGCCAGCAGGACCGGGGAAGGCCCCTATGGCTACACCTTC. Its protein product is CASRTGEGPYGYTF.

V gene TRBV20-1 combines with J gene TRBJ1-2; D perhaps matches TRBD1 (5 bases). There are 11 residues in the CDR3. The V end was cut by 6 bases, the J end by 5 bases, with 10 bases between. The germline V gene encodes CDR1 DFQATT and CDR2 SNEGSKA (reference sequence). CDR3 protein: CSAHDRYGYTF. CDR3 nucleotides: TGCAGTGCCCATGACAGATATGGCTACACCTTC.

The chain is built from TRBV28 and TRBJ2-3, with D possibly matching TRBD2 (5 bases). The CDR3 consists of 14 residues. V was cut by 2 bases and J by 4 bases, with 10 bases left in between. The germline CDR1 and CDR2 sequences are MDHEN and SYDVKM. Here the CDR3 reads CASSLMGVADTQYF. CDR3 coding DNA: TGTGCCAGCAGTTTAATGGGAGTCGCAGATACGCAGTATTTT.

The rearrangement uses TRBV25-1 and TRBJ2-5; the D is unclear. Deletions cut 6 bases from V and 5 bases from J, with 16 bases between. Germline-derived CDR1 and CDR2 are MGHDK and SYGVNS. CDR3 size: 14 residues. The CDR3 region is CASSPIVPTETQYF. As DNA, the CDR3 is TGTGCCAGCAGCCCAATAGTCCCCACGGAGACCCAGTACTTC.

V gene TRBV7-8 combines with J gene TRBJ1-4; D is unresolved. V lost 1 base, J lost 10 bases, and 10 bases lay in between. CDR3 length equals 13 residues. Germline-derived CDR1 and CDR2 are SGHVS and FQNEAQ. CDR3 coding DNA: TGTGCCAGCAGCTTAGGAGTAGTATCAAAACTGTTTTTT. This translates into CASSLGVVSKLFF.

CDR3 DNA: TGTGCCAGCAGCTTAGGACAGCTAAATGAAAAACTGTTTTTT. Translation: CASSLGQLNEKLFF. This chain connects TRBV7-9 to TRBJ1-4; D is perhaps TRBD1 (5 bases). This CDR3 has 14 amino acids. CDR1 is SEHNR, CDR2 FQNEAQ, per germline (reference sequence). With 1 base removed from V and 5 bases from J, the gap between germline ends came to 8 bases.

The CDR3 bases are TGTGCCAGCATTGGGGACAGCCCAAGGGGGCCCCAGCATTTT. This translates into CASIGDSPRGPQHF. The rearrangement joins TRBV28 to TRBJ1-5, with 7 bases lining up with TRBD1. Germline CDR1 is MDHEN and CDR2 is SYDVKM. This CDR3 spans 14 amino acids. V lost 7 bases and J lost 9; bases outside the gene matches: 12.

CDR3 sequence (DNA): TGTGCCAGCAGTTCAAACGGGCGGGGACAGCCGATGGGGCAGTACTTC. Protein: CASSSNGRGQPMGQYF. The chain carries TRBV28 and TRBJ2-7; TRBD1 is a possible D gene (7 bases). Germline CDR1 MDHEN, CDR2 SYDVKM. This CDR3 is built from 16 residues. Trimming removed 4 bases from V and 9 bases from J, with 25 bases in between.

A word on this clone: At one end the junction does not follow the germline gene, possibly because of a read error. V usage is TRBV5-6 and J usage is TRBJ2-1, with D unclear. Per germline, CDR1 SGHDT and CDR2 YYEEEE. This CDR3 contains 15 residues. CDR3 in DNA: TGTGCCAGCACCTTGACCCCAGGCACCGGCAATGAGCAGTTCTTC. Its translation: CASTLTPGTGNEQFF.

The V gene is TRBV2, the J gene TRBJ2-5; 9 bases are shared with TRBD2. The ends lost 9 bases at V and 5 bases at J; junction bases unmatched: 10. The CDR3 loop spans 14 amino acids. Germline CDR1 and CDR2: SNHLY and FYNNEI. The CDR3 sequence is CASLAGEAWETQYF. The CDR3 nucleotides are TGTGCCAGTTTAGCGGGAGAGGCTTGGGAGACCCAGTACTTC.

The genes are TRBV7-8 and TRBJ2-5; no clear D. V was shortened by 5 bases and J by 2 bases, with 21 bases between the two germline ends. The germline V gene encodes CDR1 SGHVS and CDR2 FQNEAQ. This CDR3 spans 17 amino acids. The CDR3 loop is CASSLVSWSSEQETQYF. Here the CDR3 DNA reads TGTGCCAGCAGCCTGGTTAGTTGGAGCTCGGAACAAGAGACCCAGTACTTC.

This chain links TRBV10-1 with TRBJ1-1, with D possibly being TRBD1 (6 bases). This CDR3 spans 13 amino acids. V was shortened by 3 bases and J by 5 bases, with 10 bases between the two germline ends. CDR1 and CDR2 from the germline V gene are WNHNN and SYGVQD (reference sequence). The CDR3 protein is CASSDQGRTEAFF. CDR3 sequence (DNA): TGCGCCAGCAGTGATCAGGGGCGGACTGAAGCTTTCTTT.